The 21 T cell receptor beta chains given below trace back to one sample, sequenced in a study of cytomegalovirus exposure and HLA in healthy donors. The repertoire was sequenced with immunoSEQ multiplex PCR; TCRdb's copy has only in-frame clones and lacks some. The sample lists a few hundred thousand clones, approximately 88% seen once, with over 0.7% in the top ten. Material for sequencing was PBMCs. The receptors were gathered from a woman younger than 35 in good health and CMV-seronegative.

The chain recombines TRBV9 with TRBJ2-5; tentatively, D is TRBD2 (5 bases). Trimming took off 0 bases at V and 2 bases at J, with 8 bases between the two ends. There are 14 residues in the CDR3. From germline, CDR1 is SGDLS and CDR2 YYNGEE. The CDR3 loop is CASSVAGKQETQYF. CDR3 bases: TGTGCCAGCAGCGTAGCCGGGAAACAAGAGACCCAGTACTTC.

J is TRBJ1-2 and V is TRBV7-2; D gene ambiguous. Germline V lookup: CDR1 SGHTA, CDR2 FQGNSA. V was cut by 1 base and J by 8 bases, with 17 bases left in between. CDR3 size: 15 residues. The CDR3 sequence: CASSLGGRRPFGYTF. CDR3 sequence (DNA): TGTGCCAGCAGCTTAGGAGGGAGGAGGCCATTCGGCTACACCTTC. Based on the CDR3 plus reference TRBV7-2 and TRBJ1-2, the full variable domain is GAGVSQSPSNKVTEKGKDVELRCDPISGHTALYWYRQSLGQGLEFLIYFQGNSAPDKSGLPSDRFSAERTGGSVSTLTIQRTQQEDSAVYLCASSLGGRRPFGYTFGSGTRLTVV.

The genes are TRBV29-1 and TRBJ2-1; 8 bases agree with TRBD2. After removal of 4 bases from V and 6 bases from J, the junction contained 5 bases not matched to a gene. Germline V gene data show CDR1 as SQVTM and CDR2 as ANQGSEA. This CDR3 spans 13 amino acids. The CDR3 DNA reads TGCAGCGTTGTGATCCTAGCGGGCAATGAGCAGTTCTTC. It is translated as CSVVILAGNEQFF.

This chain uses TRBV10-3 with TRBJ1-2; TRBD1 matches 7 bases. Trimming at V came to 4 bases and at J to 3 bases, leaving 5 bases not matched to a gene. CDR3 length: 14 residues. The V gene's germline CDR1 is ENHRY and CDR2 SYGVKD. For the CDR3, the DNA is TGTGCCATCAGTGGGGGGCAGGGGGACTATGGCTACACCTTC. Translating it yields CAISGGQGDYGYTF.

The V gene is TRBV7-2, the J gene TRBJ2-2; TRBD1 agrees at 8 bases. Germline V gene sequence: CDR1 SGHTA, CDR2 FQGNSA. The CDR3 extends over 17 amino acids. The V segment lost 6 bases and the J segment 7 bases; nucleotides outside the gene matches: 16. This CDR3 reads CASSAEDRVRGGGELFF. CDR3 in DNA: TGTGCCAGCAGTGCCGAGGACAGGGTGAGGGGCGGCGGGGAGCTGTTTTTT.

The chain links TRBV4-3 to TRBJ2-3; 7 nucleotides line up with TRBD2. Germline loops: CDR1 LGHNA, CDR2 YSLEER. V was pared by 0 bases and J by 4 bases, with 13 bases of the junction left unmatched. This CDR3 has 18 residues. CDR3 bases: TGCGCCAGCAGCCAAGATTTACTCGCGGGAGAGTGGTCAGATACGCAGTATTTT. Residues: CASSQDLLAGEWSDTQYF.

The chain has TRBV4-2 and TRBJ1-1, with D perhaps TRBD1 (5 bases). CDR3 length equals 14 residues. Trimming left V 2 bases short and J 10 bases short, with 17 bases between. Per germline, CDR1 LGHNA and CDR2 YNFKEQ. The CDR3 protein is CASSQTGDEQGAFF. For the CDR3, the DNA is TGTGCCAGCAGCCAAACAGGAGACGAACAAGGAGCTTTCTTT.

The chain carries TRBV7-7 and TRBJ2-5, with D unresolved. CDR1 is SSHAT and CDR2 is FNYEAQ in the germline V gene (reference sequence). There are 13 residues in the CDR3. V lost 5 bases and J lost 4, with 11 bases in between. The CDR3 here is CASSARLLETQYF. DNA of the CDR3: TGTGCCAGCAGCGCCAGATTGTTAGAGACCCAGTACTTC.

The DNA of the CDR3 is TGTGCCAGCAGCCCCCGGGGGGGGGTGTTTGTCTACACCTTC. Protein product: CASSPRGGVFVYTF. The genes are TRBV5-6 and TRBJ1-2, with D perhaps matching TRBD1 (5 bases). V lost 4 bases and J lost 10, with 20 bases in between. Germline lookup yields CDR1 SGHDT and CDR2 YYEEEE. This CDR3 spans 14 amino acids.

The V call is TRBV5-1, the J call TRBJ2-7; TRBD1 matches 8 bases. The germline CDR1 and CDR2 sequences are SGHRS and YFSETQ. The CDR3 is 14 amino acids. V trimming: 1 base; J trimming: 3 bases; junction bases outside the gene matches: 3. The CDR3 DNA follows: TGCGCCAGCAGCTTGACGGGACAGGACTACGAGCAGTACTTC. Protein sequence: CASSLTGQDYEQYF.

The chain has TRBV5-1 and TRBJ1-2; D unclear. This CDR3 is built from 13 residues. Trimming pared 0 bases from V and 7 bases from J, leaving 10 bases between. Germline loops: CDR1 SGHRS, CDR2 YFSETQ. CDR3 amino acids: CASSLGQAAGYTF. The CDR3 coding sequence is TGCGCCAGCAGCTTGGGGCAGGCAGCTGGCTACACCTTC.

The table lists this clone with a count of one. The chain recombines TRBV28 with TRBJ2-3; D call uncertain. The germline V gene encodes CDR1 MDHEN and CDR2 SYDVKM. V lost 0 bases to trimming and J lost 6 bases, with 10 bases between them. The CDR3 is made up of 14 amino acids. The CDR3 nucleotides read TGTGCCAGCAGTTTATGGTCGTTGTCCGATACGCAGTATTTT. Translating gives CASSLWSLSDTQYF.

The chain joins TRBV7-3 to TRBJ2-1; tentative D call: TRBD2 (7 bases). There are 13 residues in the CDR3. V was trimmed by 5 bases and J by 7 bases, leaving 12 bases between them. CDR1 and CDR2 (germline): SGHTA, FQGTGA. For the CDR3, the DNA is TGTGCCAGCAGCCCGGGGGGCAAGAATGAGCAGTTCTTC. Translation gives CASSPGGKNEQFF.

The genes are TRBV28 and TRBJ2-1; tentative D call: TRBD2 (6 bases). V gave up 2 bases and J gave up 7 bases, with 12 bases separating them. CDR1 MDHEN and CDR2 SYDVKM come from the germline V gene. This CDR3 is built from 14 residues. The DNA for the CDR3 is TGTGCCAGCAGTTTAGCGGGGAGCCCTAATGAGCAGTTCTTC. Protein sequence: CASSLAGSPNEQFF.

The chain recombines TRBV9 with TRBJ2-3; D may be TRBD2 (6 bases). V lost 0 bases, J lost 5 bases, and 13 bases lay in between. The CDR3 is 15 amino acids. Per germline, CDR1 SGDLS and CDR2 YYNGEE. CDR3 loop: CASSVAGEGRDTQYF. The CDR3 DNA follows: TGTGCCAGCAGCGTAGCGGGAGAGGGGCGAGATACGCAGTATTTT.

The chain carries TRBV27 and TRBJ1-2; 7 bases are a match to TRBD1. The CDR3 length is 13 residues. V lost 5 bases, J lost 7 bases, and 7 bases stayed unmatched. The germline CDR1 and CDR2 sequences are MNHEY and SMNVEV (reference sequence). CDR3 bases: TGTGCCAGCAGTGAGACAGGGCGGGGTGGCTACACCTTC. Protein product: CASSETGRGGYTF.

The chain combines TRBV28 with TRBJ2-3, with D possibly matching TRBD1 (6 bases). This CDR3 has 11 residues. V lost 2 bases and J 11 bases, leaving 8 bases between the germline ends. The germline V gene has CDR1 MDHEN and CDR2 SYDVKM. The CDR3, as DNA: TGTGCCAGCAGTTTACAGGGGATGCAGTATTTT. Translating it yields CASSLQGMQYF.

Ten or more counts support this clone. The gene calls are TRBV5-4 and TRBJ1-2, with unresolved D. Germline CDR1 SGHNT, CDR2 YYREEE (reference sequence). CDR3 size: 14 residues. Between the trimmed V and J ends, which lost 2 bases and 7 bases, there was a span of 15 bases. The CDR3 DNA sequence: TGTGCCAGCAGCTTCACCGGGTCGAGAGGTGGCTACACCTTC. It encodes CASSFTGSRGGYTF.

Written as DNA, the CDR3 is TGTGCCAGCCATAGGGGACAGTACACAGATACGCAGTATTTT. Its translation: CASHRGQYTDTQYF. This chain links TRBV6-5 with TRBJ2-3; 7 nucleotides align to TRBD1. Germline V lookup: CDR1 MNHEY, CDR2 SVGAGI. V was clipped by 8 bases and J by 2 bases; unmatched bases: 7. This CDR3 region has 14 residues.

The V gene is TRBV7-2, the J gene TRBJ2-2, with D perhaps matching TRBD2 (5 bases). The CDR3 is made up of 17 amino acids. V lost 5 bases and J lost 1, with 17 bases in between. Germline V gene sequence: CDR1 SGHTA, CDR2 FQGNSA. The chain's CDR3 is CASSVFRGSRNTGELFF. The CDR3 nucleotides read TGTGCCAGCAGCGTCTTTCGAGGGAGTCGGAACACCGGGGAGCTGTTTTTT.

V is TRBV27 and J is TRBJ1-3; no definite D call. Germline V CDR1 and CDR2: MNHEY, SMNVEV (reference sequence). The CDR3 totals 15 residues. V was clipped by 4 bases and J by 1 base, with 11 bases between them. Here the CDR3 DNA reads TGTGCCAGCAGTTATAGCCAGCCTTCTGGAAACACCATATATTTT. Encoded protein: CASSYSQPSGNTIYF.